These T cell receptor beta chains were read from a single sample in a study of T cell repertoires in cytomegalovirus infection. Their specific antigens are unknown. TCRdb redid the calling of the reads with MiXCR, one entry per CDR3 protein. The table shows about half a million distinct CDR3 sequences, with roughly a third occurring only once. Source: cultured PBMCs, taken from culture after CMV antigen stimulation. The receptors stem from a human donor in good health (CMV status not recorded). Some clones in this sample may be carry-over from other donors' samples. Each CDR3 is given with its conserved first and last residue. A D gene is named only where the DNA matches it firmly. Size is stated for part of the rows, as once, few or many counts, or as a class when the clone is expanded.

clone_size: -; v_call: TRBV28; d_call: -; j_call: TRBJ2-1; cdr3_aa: CASSQVYEQFF; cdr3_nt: TGTGCCAGCAGTCAGGTATATGAGCAGTTCTTC
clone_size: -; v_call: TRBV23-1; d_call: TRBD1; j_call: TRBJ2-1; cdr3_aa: CASSPRTGVNNEQFF; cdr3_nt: TGCGCCAGCAGTCCGCGGACAGGGGTGAACAATGAGCAGTTCTTC
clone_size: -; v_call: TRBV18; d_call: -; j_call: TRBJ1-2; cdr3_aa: CASSVDSIYGYTF; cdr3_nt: TGTGCCAGCTCCGTGGACAGCATCTATGGCTACACCTTC
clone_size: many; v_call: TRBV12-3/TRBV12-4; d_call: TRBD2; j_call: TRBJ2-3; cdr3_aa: CASSLWVGTSGTDTQYF; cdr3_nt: TGTGCCAGCAGTCTATGGGTGGGGACTAGCGGGACAGATACGCAGTATTTT
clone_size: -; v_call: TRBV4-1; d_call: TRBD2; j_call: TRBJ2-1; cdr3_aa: CASSHRGTSGNNEQFF; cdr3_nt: TGCGCCAGCAGCCATCGCGGGACTAGCGGGAACAATGAGCAGTTCTTC
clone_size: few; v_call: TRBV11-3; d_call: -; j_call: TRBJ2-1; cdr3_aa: CASSLVRERDNEQFF; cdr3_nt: TGTGCCAGCAGCTTAGTCCGGGAAAGGGACAATGAGCAGTTCTTC
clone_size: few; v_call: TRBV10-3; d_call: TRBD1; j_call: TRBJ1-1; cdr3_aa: CATLGQDPNTEAFF; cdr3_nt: TGTGCCACCCTTGGACAGGACCCGAACACTGAAGCTTTCTTT
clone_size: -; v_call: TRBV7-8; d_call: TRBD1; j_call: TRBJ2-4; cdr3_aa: CASSLAIGQGEPKNIQYF; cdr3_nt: TGTGCCAGCAGCTTAGCTATAGGACAGGGGGAGCCGAAAAACATTCAGTACTTC
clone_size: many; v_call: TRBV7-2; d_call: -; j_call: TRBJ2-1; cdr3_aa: CASSLQGDNEQFF; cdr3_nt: TGTGCCAGCAGCTTACAAGGGGACAATGAGCAGTTCTTC
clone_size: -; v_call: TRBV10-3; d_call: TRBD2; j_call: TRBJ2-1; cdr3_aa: CAISEPSGPYNEQFF; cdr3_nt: TGTGCCATCAGTGAACCTAGCGGACCCTACAATGAGCAGTTCTTC
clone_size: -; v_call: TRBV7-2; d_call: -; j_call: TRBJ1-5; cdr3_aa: CASSLTQDRIGQPQHF; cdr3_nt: TGTGCCAGCAGCCTCACCCAGGATAGGATCGGTCAGCCCCAGCATTTT
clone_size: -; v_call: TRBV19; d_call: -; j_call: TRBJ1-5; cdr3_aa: CASSIASASRDNQPQHF; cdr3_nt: TGTGCCAGTAGTATTGCGTCAGCGTCTAGGGACAATCAGCCCCAGCATTTT
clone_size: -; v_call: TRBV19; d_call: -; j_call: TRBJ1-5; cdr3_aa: CASRAGSGNQPQHF; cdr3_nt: TGTGCCAGTAGAGCAGGGTCGGGCAATCAGCCCCAGCATTTT
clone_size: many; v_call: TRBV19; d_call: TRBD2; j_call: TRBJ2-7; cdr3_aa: CASREREGLGEQYF; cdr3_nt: TGTGCCAGTAGGGAGCGGGAGGGCCTTGGAGAGCAGTACTTC
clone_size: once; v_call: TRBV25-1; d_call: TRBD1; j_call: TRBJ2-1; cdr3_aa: CASSPAGTGYVEQFF; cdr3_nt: TGTGCCAGCAGTCCGGCCGGGACAGGATACGTTGAGCAGTTCTTC
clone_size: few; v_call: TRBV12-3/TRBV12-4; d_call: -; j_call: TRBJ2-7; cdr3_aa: CASSLRPGAYEQYF; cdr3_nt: TGTGCCAGCAGTTTGCGTCCAGGGGCCTACGAGCAGTACTTC
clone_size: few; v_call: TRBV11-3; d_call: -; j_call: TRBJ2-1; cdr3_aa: CATRKTSLSYNEQFF; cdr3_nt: TGTGCCACTAGAAAGACTAGTTTGTCCTACAATGAGCAGTTCTTC
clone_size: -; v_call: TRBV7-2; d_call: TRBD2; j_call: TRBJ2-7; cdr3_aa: CASSPSRLARLAVEQYF; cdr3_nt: TGTGCCAGCAGCCCCTCCCGACTAGCGAGACTGGCCGTCGAGCAGTACTTC
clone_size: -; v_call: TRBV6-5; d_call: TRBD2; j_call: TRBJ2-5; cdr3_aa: CASSQLAGGRETQYF; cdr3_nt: TGTGCCAGCAGTCAACTAGCGGGAGGGCGGGAGACCCAGTACTTC
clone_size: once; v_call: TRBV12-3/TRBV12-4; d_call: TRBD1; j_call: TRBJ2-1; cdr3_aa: CASSHLGQGFF; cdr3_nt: TGTGCCAGCAGTCACTTGGGACAGGGGTTCTTC
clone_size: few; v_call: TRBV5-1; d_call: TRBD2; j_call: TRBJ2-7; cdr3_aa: CASSSRGGPSYEQYF; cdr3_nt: TGCGCCAGCAGCTCGCGGGGGGGCCCTTCCTACGAGCAGTACTTC
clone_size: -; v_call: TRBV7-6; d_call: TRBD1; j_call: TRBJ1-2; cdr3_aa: CASSLNLGQRDGYTF; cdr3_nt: TGTGCCAGCAGCTTAAACCTGGGACAGAGAGATGGCTACACCTTC
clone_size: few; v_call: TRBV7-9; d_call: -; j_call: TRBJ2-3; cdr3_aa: CASSLGDRLNF; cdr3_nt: TGTGCCAGCAGCTTAGGCGACAGATTGAATTTT
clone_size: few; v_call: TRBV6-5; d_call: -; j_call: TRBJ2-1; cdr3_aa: CASSYKGREIYNEQFF; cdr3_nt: TGTGCCAGCAGTTACAAGGGCCGGGAGATATACAATGAGCAGTTCTTC
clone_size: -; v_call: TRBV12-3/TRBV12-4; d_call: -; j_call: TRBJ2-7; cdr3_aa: CASSSVEGTYEQYF; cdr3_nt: TGTGCCAGCAGTTCCGTCGAAGGTACCTACGAGCAGTACTTC
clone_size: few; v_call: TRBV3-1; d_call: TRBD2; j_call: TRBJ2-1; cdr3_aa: CASSPDGRNEQFF; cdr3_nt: TGTGCCAGCAGCCCTGACGGGAGGAATGAGCAGTTCTTC
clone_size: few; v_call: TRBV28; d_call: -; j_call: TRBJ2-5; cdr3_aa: CASSSPTVLLGTQYF; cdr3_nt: TGTGCCAGCAGTTCCCCGACAGTACTGCTAGGGACCCAGTACTTC
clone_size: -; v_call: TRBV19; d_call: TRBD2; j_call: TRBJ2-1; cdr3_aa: CASSDASGGYNEQFF; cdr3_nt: TGTGCCAGTAGTGACGCTAGCGGGGGTTACAATGAGCAGTTCTTC
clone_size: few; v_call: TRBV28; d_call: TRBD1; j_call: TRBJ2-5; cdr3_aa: CASSLSGQGVETQYF; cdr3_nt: TGTGCCAGCAGTTTATCCGGACAGGGGGTCGAGACCCAGTACTTC
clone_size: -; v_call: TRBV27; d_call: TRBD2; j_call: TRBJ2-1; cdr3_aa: CASTRLGAGEVEQFF; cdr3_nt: TGTGCCAGCACCCGACTTGGGGCGGGAGAGGTTGAGCAGTTCTTC
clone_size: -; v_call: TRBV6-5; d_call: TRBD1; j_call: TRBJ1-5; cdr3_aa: CASSSTGGADQPQHF; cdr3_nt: TGTGCCAGCAGTTCGACAGGGGGCGCAGATCAGCCCCAGCATTTT
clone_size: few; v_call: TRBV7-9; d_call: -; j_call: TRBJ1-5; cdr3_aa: CASSLAGGDNQPQHF; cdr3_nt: TGTGCCAGCAGCCTAGCGGGGGGTGACAATCAGCCCCAGCATTTT
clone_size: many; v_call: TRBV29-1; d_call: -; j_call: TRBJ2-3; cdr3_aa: CSARTTSRRPLPDTQYF; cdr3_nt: TGCAGCGCACGAACCACTAGCAGACGGCCCCTGCCAGATACGCAGTATTTT
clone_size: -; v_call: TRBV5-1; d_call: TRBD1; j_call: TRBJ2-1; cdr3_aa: CASSLGTGRIGYEQFF; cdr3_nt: TGCGCCAGCAGCTTGGGGACAGGGCGGATCGGCTATGAGCAGTTCTTC
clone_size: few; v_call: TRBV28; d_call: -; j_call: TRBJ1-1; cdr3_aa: CASIPGGNTEAFF; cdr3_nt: TGTGCCAGCATCCCTGGGGGGAACACTGAAGCTTTCTTT
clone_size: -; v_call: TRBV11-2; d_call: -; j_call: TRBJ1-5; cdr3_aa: CASSAVTGSNQPQHF; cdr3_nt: TGTGCCAGCAGCGCTGTGACAGGTTCTAATCAGCCCCAGCATTTT
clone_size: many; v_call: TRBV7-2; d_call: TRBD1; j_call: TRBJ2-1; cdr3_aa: CASSLGQGRGNEQFF; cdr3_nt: TGTGCCAGCAGCTTGGGACAGGGCCGGGGCAATGAGCAGTTCTTC
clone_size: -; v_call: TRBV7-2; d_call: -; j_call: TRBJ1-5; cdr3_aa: CASSLGWAEGGQPQHF; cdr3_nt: TGTGCCAGCAGCTTAGGGTGGGCAGAAGGGGGTCAGCCCCAGCATTTT
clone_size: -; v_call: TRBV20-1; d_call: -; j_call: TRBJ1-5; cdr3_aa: CSARDPRDINQPQHF; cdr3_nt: TGCAGTGCCAGGGACCCCCGGGACATCAATCAGCCCCAGCATTTT
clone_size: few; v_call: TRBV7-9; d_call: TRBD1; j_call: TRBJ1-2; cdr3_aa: CASSSSPGTGIGYTF; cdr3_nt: TGTGCCAGCAGCTCCAGTCCCGGGACAGGGATCGGCTACACCTTC
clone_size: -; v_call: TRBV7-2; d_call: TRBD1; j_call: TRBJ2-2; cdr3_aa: CASSRPGTGGPGELFF; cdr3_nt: TGTGCCAGCAGCCGCCCCGGCACAGGGGGCCCCGGGGAGCTGTTTTTT
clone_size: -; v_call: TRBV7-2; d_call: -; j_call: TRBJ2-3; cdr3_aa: CASSLDGAFAETQYF; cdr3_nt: TGTGCCAGCAGCTTAGACGGCGCGTTCGCAGAGACGCAGTATTTT
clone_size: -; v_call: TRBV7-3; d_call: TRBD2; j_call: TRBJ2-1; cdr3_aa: CASSLTATGLADLSYNEQFF; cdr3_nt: TGTGCCAGCAGCTTGACAGCAACGGGACTAGCGGACCTCTCCTACAATGAGCAGTTCTTC
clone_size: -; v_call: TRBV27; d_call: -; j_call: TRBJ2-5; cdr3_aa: CASSLRNRWKGETQYF; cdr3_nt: TGTGCCAGCAGTTTAAGAAACAGGTGGAAAGGGGAGACCCAGTACTTC
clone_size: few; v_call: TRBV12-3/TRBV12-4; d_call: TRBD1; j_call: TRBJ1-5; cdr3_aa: CASILGGQGSRNQPQHF; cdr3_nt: TGTGCCAGCATTCTAGGGGGCCAAGGTTCTCGAAATCAGCCCCAGCATTTT
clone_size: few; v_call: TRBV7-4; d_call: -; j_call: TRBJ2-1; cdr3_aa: CASSLEGTYNEQFF; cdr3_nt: TGTGCCAGCAGCTTAGAGGGGACCTACAATGAGCAGTTCTTC